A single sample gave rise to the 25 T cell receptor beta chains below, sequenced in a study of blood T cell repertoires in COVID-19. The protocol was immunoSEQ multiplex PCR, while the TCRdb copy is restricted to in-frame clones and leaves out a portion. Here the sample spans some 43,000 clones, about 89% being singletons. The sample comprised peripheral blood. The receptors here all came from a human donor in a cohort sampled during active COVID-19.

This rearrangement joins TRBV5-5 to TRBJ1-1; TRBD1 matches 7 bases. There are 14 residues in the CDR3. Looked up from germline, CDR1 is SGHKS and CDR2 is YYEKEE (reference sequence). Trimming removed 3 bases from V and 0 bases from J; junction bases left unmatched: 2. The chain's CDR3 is CASSWGQMNTEAFF. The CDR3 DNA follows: TGTGCCAGCAGCTGGGGACAGATGAACACTGAAGCTTTCTTT.

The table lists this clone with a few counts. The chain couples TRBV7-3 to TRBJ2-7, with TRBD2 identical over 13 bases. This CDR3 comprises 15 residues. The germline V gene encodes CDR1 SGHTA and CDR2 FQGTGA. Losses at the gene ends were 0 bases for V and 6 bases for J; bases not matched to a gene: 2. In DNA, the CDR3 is TGTGCCAGCAGCTTAACTACTAGCGGGAGGGGCGAGCAGTACTTC. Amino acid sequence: CASSLTTSGRGEQYF.

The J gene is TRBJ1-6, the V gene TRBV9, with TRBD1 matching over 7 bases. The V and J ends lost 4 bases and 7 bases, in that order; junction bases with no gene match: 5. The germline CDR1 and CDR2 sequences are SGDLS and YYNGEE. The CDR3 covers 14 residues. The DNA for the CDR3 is TGTGCCAGCAGCCCTACAGGGGAGAATTCACCCCTCCACTTT. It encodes CASSPTGENSPLHF.

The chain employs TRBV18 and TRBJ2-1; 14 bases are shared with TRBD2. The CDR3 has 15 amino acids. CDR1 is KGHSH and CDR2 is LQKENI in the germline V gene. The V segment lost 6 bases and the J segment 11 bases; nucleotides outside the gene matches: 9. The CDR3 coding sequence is TGTGCCAGCTCTCCGGGACTAGCGGGAGAGGTGCAGCAGTTCTTC. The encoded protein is CASSPGLAGEVQQFF.

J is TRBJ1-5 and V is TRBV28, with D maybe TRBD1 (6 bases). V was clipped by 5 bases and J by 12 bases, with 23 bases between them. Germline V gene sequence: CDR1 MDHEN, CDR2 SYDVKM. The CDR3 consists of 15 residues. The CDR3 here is CASSATQGQLVLQHF. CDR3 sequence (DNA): TGTGCCAGCAGTGCAACTCAGGGGCAGCTCGTGCTCCAGCATTTT.

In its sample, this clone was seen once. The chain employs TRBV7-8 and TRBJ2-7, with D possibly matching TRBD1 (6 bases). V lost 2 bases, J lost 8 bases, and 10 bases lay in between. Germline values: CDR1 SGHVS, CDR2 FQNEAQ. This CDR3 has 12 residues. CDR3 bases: TGTGCCAGCAGCTTACCGCAGGGGCAGCAGTACTTC. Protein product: CASSLPQGQQYF.

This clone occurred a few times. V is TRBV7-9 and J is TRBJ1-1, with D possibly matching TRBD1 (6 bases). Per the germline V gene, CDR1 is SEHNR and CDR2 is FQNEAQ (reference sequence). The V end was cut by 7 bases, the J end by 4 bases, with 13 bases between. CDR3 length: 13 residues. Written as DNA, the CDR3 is TGTGCCAGCACCGAGAAAGGGGGCACTGAAGCTTTCTTT. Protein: CASTEKGGTEAFF.

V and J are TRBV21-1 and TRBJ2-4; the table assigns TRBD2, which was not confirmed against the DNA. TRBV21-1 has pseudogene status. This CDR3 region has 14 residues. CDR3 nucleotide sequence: TGTGCCAGCACCGGAGAAGTCGACAAAAACATTCAGTACTTC. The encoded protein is CASTGEVDKNIQYF.

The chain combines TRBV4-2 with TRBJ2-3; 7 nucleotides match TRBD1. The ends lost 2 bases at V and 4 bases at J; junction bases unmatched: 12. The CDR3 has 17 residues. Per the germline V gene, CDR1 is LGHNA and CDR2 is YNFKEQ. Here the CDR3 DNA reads TGTGCCAGCAGCCAATCCACCGGGACAGATACCGCAGATACGCAGTATTTT. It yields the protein CASSQSTGTDTADTQYF.

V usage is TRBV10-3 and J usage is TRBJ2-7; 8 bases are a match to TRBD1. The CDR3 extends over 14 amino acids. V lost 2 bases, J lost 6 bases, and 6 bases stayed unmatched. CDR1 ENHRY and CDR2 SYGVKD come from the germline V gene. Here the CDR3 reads CAISEAGGSGEQYF. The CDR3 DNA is TGTGCCATCAGTGAGGCAGGGGGCTCGGGCGAGCAGTACTTC.

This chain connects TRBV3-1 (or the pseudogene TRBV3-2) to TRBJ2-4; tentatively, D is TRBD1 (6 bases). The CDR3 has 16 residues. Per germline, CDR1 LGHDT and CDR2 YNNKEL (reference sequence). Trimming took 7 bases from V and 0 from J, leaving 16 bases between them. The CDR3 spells CASKCGQSLAKNIQYF. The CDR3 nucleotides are TGTGCCAGCAAATGCGGACAGAGTTTAGCCAAAAACATTCAGTACTTC.

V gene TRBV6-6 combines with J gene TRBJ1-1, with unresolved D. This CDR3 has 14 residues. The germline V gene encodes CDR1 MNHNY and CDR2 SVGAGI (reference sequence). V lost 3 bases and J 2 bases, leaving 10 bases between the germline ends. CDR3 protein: CASSYFEKNTEAFF. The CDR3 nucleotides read TGTGCCAGCAGTTATTTTGAGAAAAACACTGAAGCTTTCTTT.

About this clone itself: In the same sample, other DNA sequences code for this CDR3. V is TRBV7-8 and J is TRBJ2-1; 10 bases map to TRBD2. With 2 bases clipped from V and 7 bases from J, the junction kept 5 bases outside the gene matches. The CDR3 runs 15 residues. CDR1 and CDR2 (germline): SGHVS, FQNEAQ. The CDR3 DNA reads TGTGCCAGCAGCTTACTAGCGGGAGAAGTGAATGAGCAGTTCTTC. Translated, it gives CASSLLAGEVNEQFF.

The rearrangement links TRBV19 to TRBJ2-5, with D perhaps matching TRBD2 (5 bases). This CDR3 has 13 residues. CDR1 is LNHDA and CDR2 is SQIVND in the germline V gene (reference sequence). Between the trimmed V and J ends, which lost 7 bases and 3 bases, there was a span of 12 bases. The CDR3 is CASKRNGEETQYF. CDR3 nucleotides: TGTGCCAGTAAGAGGAACGGGGAAGAGACCCAGTACTTC.

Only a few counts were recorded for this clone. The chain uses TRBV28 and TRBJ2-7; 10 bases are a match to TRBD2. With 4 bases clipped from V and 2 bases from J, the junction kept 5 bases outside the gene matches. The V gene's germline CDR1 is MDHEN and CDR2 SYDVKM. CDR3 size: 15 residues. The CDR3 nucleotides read TGTGCCAGCAGTTCTTCTGGGACTAGCGCCTACGAGCAGTACTTC. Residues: CASSSSGTSAYEQYF.

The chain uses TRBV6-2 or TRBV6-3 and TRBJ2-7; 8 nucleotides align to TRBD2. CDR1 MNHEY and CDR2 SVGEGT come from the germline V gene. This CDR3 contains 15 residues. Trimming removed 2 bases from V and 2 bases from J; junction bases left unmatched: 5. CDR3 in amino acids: CASSYRVSGTYEQYF. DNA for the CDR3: TGTGCCAGCAGTTACCGGGTTAGCGGGACCTACGAGCAGTACTTC.

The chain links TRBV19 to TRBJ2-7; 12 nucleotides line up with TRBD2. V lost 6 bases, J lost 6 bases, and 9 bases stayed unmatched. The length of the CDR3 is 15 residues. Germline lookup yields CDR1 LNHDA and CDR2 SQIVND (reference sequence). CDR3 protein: CASSRQRLAGVEQYF. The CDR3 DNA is TGTGCCAGTAGCCGCCAGAGACTAGCGGGAGTCGAGCAGTACTTC.

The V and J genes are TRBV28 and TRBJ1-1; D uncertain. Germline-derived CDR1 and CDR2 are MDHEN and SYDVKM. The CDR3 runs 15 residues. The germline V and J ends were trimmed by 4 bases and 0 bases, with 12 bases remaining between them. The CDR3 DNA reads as TGTGCCAGCAGTTCCCGAAAACTACTGAACACTGAAGCTTTCTTT. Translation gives CASSSRKLLNTEAFF.

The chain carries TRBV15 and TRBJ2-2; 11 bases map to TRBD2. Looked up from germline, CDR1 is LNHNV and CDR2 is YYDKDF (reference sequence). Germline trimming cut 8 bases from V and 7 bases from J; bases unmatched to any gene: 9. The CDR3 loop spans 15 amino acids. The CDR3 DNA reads TGTGCCACCCGGGTAGCGGGAGGGCAGGGCGGGGAGCTGTTTTTT. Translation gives CATRVAGGQGGELFF.

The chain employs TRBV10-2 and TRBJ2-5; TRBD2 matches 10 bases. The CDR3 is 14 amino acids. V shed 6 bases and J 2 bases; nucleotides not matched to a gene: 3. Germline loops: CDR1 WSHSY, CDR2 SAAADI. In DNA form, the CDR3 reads TGCGCCAGCAGAACACTAGCGGGACAAGAGACCCAGTACTTC. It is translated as CASRTLAGQETQYF.

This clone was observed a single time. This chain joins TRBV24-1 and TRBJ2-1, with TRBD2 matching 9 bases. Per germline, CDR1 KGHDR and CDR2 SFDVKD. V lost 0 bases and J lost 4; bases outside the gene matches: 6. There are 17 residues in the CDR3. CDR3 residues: CATSDLSLAGYYNEQFF. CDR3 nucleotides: TGTGCCACCAGTGATTTGAGCCTAGCGGGATATTACAATGAGCAGTTCTTC.

The CDR3 sequence: CASSIETSGSWYEQYF. The CDR3 DNA reads TGCGCCAGCAGCATAGAGACTAGCGGGAGTTGGTACGAGCAGTACTTC. The chain has TRBV5-1 and TRBJ2-7; 12 nucleotides align to TRBD2. The CDR3 has 16 amino acids. Losses at the gene ends were 4 bases for V and 4 bases for J; bases not matched to a gene: 9. Germline assignment: CDR1 SGHRS and CDR2 YFSETQ.

The CDR3 bases are TGTGCCAGCAGCCTCGGACAGATTTCTGGAAACACCATATATTTT. This translates into CASSLGQISGNTIYF. The rearrangement joins TRBV9 to TRBJ1-3; D is perhaps TRBD1 (6 bases). Germline V gene lookup returns CDR1 SGDLS and CDR2 YYNGEE. V gave up 4 bases and J gave up 1 base, with 12 bases separating them. The CDR3 is 15 amino acids.

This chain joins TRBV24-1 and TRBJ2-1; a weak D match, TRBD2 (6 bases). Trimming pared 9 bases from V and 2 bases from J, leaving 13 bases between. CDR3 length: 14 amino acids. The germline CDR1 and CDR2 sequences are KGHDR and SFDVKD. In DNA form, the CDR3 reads TGTGCCACCTCCATTAGCGGAGCCTACAATGAGCAGTTCTTC. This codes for CATSISGAYNEQFF.

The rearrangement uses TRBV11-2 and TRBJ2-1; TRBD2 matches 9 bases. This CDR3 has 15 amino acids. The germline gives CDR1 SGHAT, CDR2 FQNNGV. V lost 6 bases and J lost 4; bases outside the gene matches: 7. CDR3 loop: CASRALAGKYNEQFF. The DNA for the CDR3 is TGTGCCAGCAGGGCCCTAGCGGGAAAATACAATGAGCAGTTCTTC.